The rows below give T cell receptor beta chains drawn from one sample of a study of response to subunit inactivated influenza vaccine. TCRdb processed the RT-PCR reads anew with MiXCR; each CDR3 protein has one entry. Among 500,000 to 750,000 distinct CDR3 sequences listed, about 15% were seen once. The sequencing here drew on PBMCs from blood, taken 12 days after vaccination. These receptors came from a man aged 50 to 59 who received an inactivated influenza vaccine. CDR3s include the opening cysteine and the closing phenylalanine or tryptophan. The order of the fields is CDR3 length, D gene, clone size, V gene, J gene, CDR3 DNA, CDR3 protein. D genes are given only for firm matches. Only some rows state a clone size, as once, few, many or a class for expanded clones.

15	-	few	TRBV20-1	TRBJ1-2	TGCAGTGCTAGAGATCCGGGGGCGGGGAACTATGGCTACACCTTC	CSARDPGAGNYGYTF
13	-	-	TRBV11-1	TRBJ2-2	TGTGCCAGCAGCGTTGAGGGGTCCGGGGAGCTGTTTTTT	CASSVEGSGELFF
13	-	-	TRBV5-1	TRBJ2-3	TGCGCCAGCAGCGCGGACAACACAGATACGCAGTATTTT	CASSADNTDTQYF
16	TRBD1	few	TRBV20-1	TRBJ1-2	TGCAGTGCTAGTGCTCTCGTAACAGGGGGCCACTATGGCTACACCTTC	CSASALVTGGHYGYTF
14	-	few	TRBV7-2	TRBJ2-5	TGTGCCAGCAGCTTAGGTCGCTCTCAAGAGACCCAGTACTTC	CASSLGRSQETQYF
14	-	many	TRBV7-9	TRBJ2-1	TGTGCCAGCAGCTTAGGGGGGTACGGTAATGAGCAGTTCTTC	CASSLGGYGNEQFF
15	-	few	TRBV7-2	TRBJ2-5	TGTGCCAGCAGCAGCTCCTATGGCGGGGAAGAGACCCAGTACTTC	CASSSSYGGEETQYF
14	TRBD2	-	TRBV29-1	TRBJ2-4	TGCAGCGTTGACCCGGGGGGGACCAAAAACATTCAGTACTTC	CSVDPGGTKNIQYF
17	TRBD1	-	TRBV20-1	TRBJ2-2	TGCAGTGCTAGAGCGCGGACAGGGAGCTCGAACACCGGGGAGCTGTTTTTT	CSARARTGSSNTGELFF
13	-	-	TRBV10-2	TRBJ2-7	TGCGCCAGCAGTGAGTCGATCTCCTACGAGCAGTACTTC	CASSESISYEQYF
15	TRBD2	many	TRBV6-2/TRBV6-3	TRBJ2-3	TGTGCCAGCACGACTAGCGGGAGGGAAACAGATACGCAGTATTTT	CASTTSGRETDTQYF
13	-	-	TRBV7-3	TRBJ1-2	TGTGCCAGCAGCCCCGGACAAGAGAGTGGCTACACCTTC	CASSPGQESGYTF
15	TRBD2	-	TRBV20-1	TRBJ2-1	TGCAGTGCTACCTCTAGCGGGAGGGCCGTGAATGAGCAGTTCTTC	CSATSSGRAVNEQFF
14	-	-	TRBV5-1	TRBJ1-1	TGCGCCAGCAGCTTGGCGGGCCAGGCAGAAGGAGCTTTCTTT	CASSLAGQAEGAFF
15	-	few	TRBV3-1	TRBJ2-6	TGTGCCAGCAGCCAAATGACCTCTGGGGCCAACGTCCTGACTTTC	CASSQMTSGANVLTF
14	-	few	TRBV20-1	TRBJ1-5	TGCAGTGCTACGTTACTGGATAGCAATCAGCCCCAGCATTTT	CSATLLDSNQPQHF
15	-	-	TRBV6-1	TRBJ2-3	TGTGCCAGCACCACCCTAGCTACCCGCACAGATACGCAGTATTTT	CASTTLATRTDTQYF
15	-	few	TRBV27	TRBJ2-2	TGTGCCAGCAGCCCCGATAGGGGGGTCACCGGGGAGCTGTTTTTT	CASSPDRGVTGELFF
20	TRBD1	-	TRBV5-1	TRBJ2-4	TGCGCCAGCAGCTTGGGGGTGTCAGGGGGCGACCTACCTTCTCAAAACATTCAGTACTTC	CASSLGVSGGDLPSQNIQYF
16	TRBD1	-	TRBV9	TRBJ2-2	TGTGCCAGCAGCCCGTCGGGACAGGTTACTACCGGGGAGCTGTTTTTT	CASSPSGQVTTGELFF
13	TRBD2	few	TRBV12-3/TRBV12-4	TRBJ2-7	TGTGCCAGCCGGCGGGAGGGCCTGTACGAGCAGTACTTC	CASRREGLYEQYF
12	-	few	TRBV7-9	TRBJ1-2	TGTGCCAGCAGCGTCATATGGGACCGAGTCTCTTTC	CASSVIWDRVSF
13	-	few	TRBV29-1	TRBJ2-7	TGCAGCGTTCTTCAGGGGCATACCTACGAGCAGTACTTC	CSVLQGHTYEQYF
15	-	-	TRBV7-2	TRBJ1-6	TGTGCCAGCAGTCAAATGGGGACCCTGGGTTCACCCCTCCACTTT	CASSQMGTLGSPLHF
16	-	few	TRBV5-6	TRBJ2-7	TGTGCCAGCAGCTTGGCCGGAGGCAATCTTCCCTACGAGCAGTACTTC	CASSLAGGNLPYEQYF
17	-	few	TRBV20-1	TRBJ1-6	TGCAGTGCTAGAGATCAATCGAACCCCTTAGGGAATTCACCCCTCCACTTT	CSARDQSNPLGNSPLHF
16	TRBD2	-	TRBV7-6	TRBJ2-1	TGTGCCAGCAGCTCCCTAACTAGCGGGATTTACAATGAGCAGTTCTTC	CASSSLTSGIYNEQFF
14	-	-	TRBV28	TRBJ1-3	TGTGCCAGCAGTTTAGTCCAGGGCCCAAACACCATATATTTT	CASSLVQGPNTIYF
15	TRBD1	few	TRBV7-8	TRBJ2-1	TGTGCCAGCAGACCGAGGACAGGGGGTCTCTATGAGCAGTTCTTC	CASRPRTGGLYEQFF
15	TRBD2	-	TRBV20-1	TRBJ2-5	TGCAGTGCTCAACACAGCGGGGGGGCTCTGGAGACCCAGTACTTC	CSAQHSGGALETQYF
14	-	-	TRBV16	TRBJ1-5	TGTGCCAGCAGCCAAGCCGCGCCGAATCAGCCCCAGCATTTT	CASSQAAPNQPQHF
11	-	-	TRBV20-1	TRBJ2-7	TGCAGTGCTCCCTGGGGACCTGAGCAGTACTTC	CSAPWGPEQYF
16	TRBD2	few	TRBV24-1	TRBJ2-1	TGTGCCACCAGTGGAACCAGCGGGAGCTCCTACAATGAGCAGTTCTTC	CATSGTSGSSYNEQFF
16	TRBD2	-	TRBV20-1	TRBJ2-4	TGCAGTGCTAGTACTAGCGGGAGGAACGGCAAAAACATTCAGTACTTC	CSASTSGRNGKNIQYF
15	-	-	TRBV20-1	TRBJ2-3	TGCAGTGCTAGAGACCCTCTAGCGAACACAGATACGCAGTATTTT	CSARDPLANTDTQYF
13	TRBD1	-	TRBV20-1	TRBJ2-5	TGCAGTGCTAGCTGGGGGACAGAAGAGACCCAGTACTTC	CSASWGTEETQYF
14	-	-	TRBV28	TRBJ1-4	TGTCCCACCCTACAGGTCGCAACTAATGAAAAACTGTTTTTT	CPTLQVATNEKLFF
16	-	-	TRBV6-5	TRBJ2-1	TGTGCCAGCAGTTACTCGGGACTCGCGGCCCCGGATGAGCAGTTCTTC	CASSYSGLAAPDEQFF
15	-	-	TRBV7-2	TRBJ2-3	TGTGCCAGCAGCTTATGGAGCTTGAGGGGAGATACGCAGTATTTT	CASSLWSLRGDTQYF
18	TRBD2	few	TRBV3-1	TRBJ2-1	TGTGCCAGCAGCCAAGACCTGGGACTAGCGGCATCCTACAATGAGCAGTTCTTC	CASSQDLGLAASYNEQFF
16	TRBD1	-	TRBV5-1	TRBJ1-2	TGCGCCAGCAGCTTGGCCGGGACAGCTTATGGCTATGGCTACACCTTC	CASSLAGTAYGYGYTF
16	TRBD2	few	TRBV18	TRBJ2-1	TGTGCCAGCTCACCACCGGGAGCGGGAGGTTACAATGAGCAGTTCTTC	CASSPPGAGGYNEQFF
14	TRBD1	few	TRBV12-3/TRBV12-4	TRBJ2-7	TGTGCCAGCAGGGGTGACAGGGGTCGGTACGAGCAGTACTTC	CASRGDRGRYEQYF
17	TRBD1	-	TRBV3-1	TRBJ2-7	TGTGCCAGCAGCCAAGAGGGGAACAGGGGCAGCTCCTACGAGCAGTACTTC	CASSQEGNRGSSYEQYF
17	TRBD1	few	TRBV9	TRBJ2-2	TGTGCCAGCAGCGTAGCGGGACAGGGGTCGAACACCGGGGAGCTGTTTTTT	CASSVAGQGSNTGELFF
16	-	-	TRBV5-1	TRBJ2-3	TGCGCCAGCAGCCCCCGCCTGGCTACCTTCCCAGATACGCAGTATTTT	CASSPRLATFPDTQYF
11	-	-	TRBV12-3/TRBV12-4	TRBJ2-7	TGTGCCAGCAGTCGTCTGGGGCCTGAGTACTTC	CASSRLGPEYF
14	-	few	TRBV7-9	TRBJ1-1	TGTGCCAGCAGCTTATCCCGTTCCGGGTCTGAAGCTTTCTTT	CASSLSRSGSEAFF
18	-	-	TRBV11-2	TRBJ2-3	TGTGCCAGCAGCCCGAGAGGGGGGGCCAGGGGCTTCCCAGATACGCAGTATTTT	CASSPRGGARGFPDTQYF
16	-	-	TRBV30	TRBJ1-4	TGTGCCTGGAGAGGGATTGGGACTTCAACTAATGAAAAACTGTTTTTT	CAWRGIGTSTNEKLFF
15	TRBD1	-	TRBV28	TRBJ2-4	TGTGCCAGCAGCCTAGGACAGGGGGCCAAAAACATTCAGTACTTC	CASSLGQGAKNIQYF
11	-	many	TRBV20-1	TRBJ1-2	TGCAGTCCGAGACAGCCCTCTTATCACACCTTC	CSPRQPSYHTF
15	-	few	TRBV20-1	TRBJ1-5	TGCAGTGCTAGTACCTGGTCTCATAGCAATCAGCCCCAGCATTTT	CSASTWSHSNQPQHF
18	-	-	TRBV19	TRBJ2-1	TGTGCCAGTAGTATTGGTTGGAGGGGGAAAAGCTCCTACAATGAGCAGTTCTTC	CASSIGWRGKSSYNEQFF
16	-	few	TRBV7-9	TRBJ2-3	TGTGCCAGCAGCTTCCTCCGGGCCCTTAAAGGGGATACGCAGTATTTT	CASSFLRALKGDTQYF
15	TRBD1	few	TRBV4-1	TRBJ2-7	TGCGCCAGCAGCCAAGGGGGGACAGGATACTACGAGCAGTACTTC	CASSQGGTGYYEQYF
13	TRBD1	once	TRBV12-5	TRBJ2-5	TGTGCTAGTGGAGGACAGGGCGTAGAGACCCAGTACTTC	CASGGQGVETQYF
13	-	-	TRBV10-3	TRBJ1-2	TGTGCCATCAGTGGAGGTTTGGGGGATGGCTACACCTTC	CAISGGLGDGYTF
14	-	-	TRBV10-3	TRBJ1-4	TGTGCCATCAGTGCTCCAGGGGTGAATGAAAAACTGTTTTTT	CAISAPGVNEKLFF
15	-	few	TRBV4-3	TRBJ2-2	TGCGCCAGCAGCCCAGGTGAGGGACGCACCGGGGAGCTGTTTTTT	CASSPGEGRTGELFF